This T cell receptor (beta chain) was retrieved from a study of vaccination and CD4 T cells after COVID-19. Study-wide background: Convalescent individuals numbered four females and six males, two being Hispanic.

Study-wide results and limits: Vaccine-specific clones in convalescent patients were spike mono-reactive in 304 of 307 cases. Analysis covered relatively few convalescent patients and lacked any early post-infection timepoints.

Germline assignment: CDR1 MNHEY and CDR2 SVGAGI. Trimming took 0 bases from V and 6 from J; bases not matched to a gene: 8. CDR3 size: 17 residues. The time point denotes: late sampling 161 to 241 days after vaccination in a few convalescent patients. This sample's treatment: roughly 10-day PBMC culture with coronavirus spike peptide pools or control peptides (ViraFEST assay). Sequencing of DNA taken from cultured CD4+ T cells relied on the Oncomine TCR Beta short-read assay. TCRdb processed the PCR reads anew with MiXCR; each CDR3 protein has one entry. The table records approximately 21,000 distinct CDR3 sequences, 43% of them present only once. Notes on this clonotype: The antigen remains undetermined.

This TCR derives from a human donor who had recovered from COVID-19. The sample was CD4+ T cells from blood, cultured in vitro, taken about 7 months after SARS-CoV-2 vaccination. The chain has TRBV6-5 and TRBJ2-1, with 10 bases lining up with TRBD2. For the CDR3, the DNA is TGTGCCAGCAGTTACTCGCGGGGGGTAGCGGGAGGCAATGAGCAGTTCTTC. Translating it yields CASSYSRGVAGGNEQFF.